A selection of T cell receptor beta chains follows, all from one sample in a study of graft-versus-host responses after intestinal transplantation. Repertoires were generated with immunoSEQ multiplex PCR, while TCRdb's copy carries only in-frame clones and drops some. The sample holds about 18,000 clones, 38% seen once. Material: alloreactive CD4+ T cells from a mixed lymphocyte reaction culture, obtained before intestinal transplant. The origin of the receptors is a human patient who received an intestinal transplant. The CDR3 runs from the conserved cysteine through the conserved F or W. A D gene is named only where the DNA matches it firmly. Rows give clone size only sometimes, using once, few, many, or a class for an expanded clone.

>TRBV9|-|-|TRBJ1-2
CASSAQQGISSGYTF
TGTGCCAGCAGCGCCCAGCAGGGAATTAGCTCTGGCTACACCTTC
>TRBV15|-|-|TRBJ2-1
CATSRGDLRGNEQFF
TGTGCCACCAGCAGAGGGGACTTAAGGGGCAATGAGCAGTTCTTC
>TRBV15|-|-|TRBJ1-1
CATSRVRQNTEAFF
TGTGCCACCAGCAGAGTAAGGCAGAACACTGAAGCTTTCTTT
>TRBV7-9|few|TRBD1|TRBJ2-1
CASSPRGTGYNEQFF
TGTGCCAGCAGCCCCCGGGGGACAGGGTACAATGAGCAGTTCTTC
>TRBV6-5|-|-|TRBJ1-1
CASTARRNTEAFF
TGTGCCAGCACTGCGAGGAGGAACACTGAAGCTTTCTTT
>TRBV19|-|-|TRBJ2-7
CASSIGGSPYEQYF
TGTGCCAGTAGTATCGGGGGTTCTCCTTACGAGCAGTACTTC
>TRBV6-5|-|TRBD1|TRBJ1-1
CASRLDRVRGTEAFF
TGTGCCAGCAGACTCGACAGGGTGAGAGGCACTGAAGCTTTCTTT
>TRBV19|-|TRBD1|TRBJ2-1
CASSRRDRGGKYNEQFF
TGTGCCAGTAGTCGACGAGACAGGGGTGGCAAGTACAATGAGCAGTTCTTC
>TRBV29-1|few|-|TRBJ1-1
CSVAWRGRYTEAFF
TGCAGCGTCGCCTGGCGGGGCAGGTACACTGAAGCTTTCTTT
>TRBV6-5|-|-|TRBJ1-5
CASSPSPRQPQHF
TGTGCCAGCAGTCCGTCCCCCCGGCAGCCCCAGCATTTT
>TRBV11-3|-|-|TRBJ2-3
CASSRNGFGTDTQYF
TGTGCCAGCAGCCGCAATGGTTTCGGCACAGATACGCAGTATTTT
>TRBV18|few|-|TRBJ1-3
CASSSQSSGNTIYF
TGTGCCAGCTCGTCACAGTCCTCTGGAAACACCATATATTTT
>TRBV7-2|-|-|TRBJ1-1
CASSFVGVNTEAFF
TGTGCCAGCAGCTTTGTCGGGGTGAACACTGAAGCTTTCTTT
>TRBV5-6|-|-|TRBJ2-7
CASSPGVYEQYF
TGTGCCAGCAGTCCGGGGGTCTACGAGCAGTACTTC
>TRBV10-3|-|-|TRBJ2-1
CAIRKRHEQFF
TGTGCCATCAGAAAGAGGCATGAGCAGTTCTTC
>TRBV6-5|-|-|TRBJ1-3
CASRETVGRNTIYF
TGTGCCAGCAGGGAGACAGTTGGAAGAAACACCATATATTTT